This is a list of T cell receptor beta chains from one sample in a study of Ad26.COV2.S vaccination and SARS-CoV-2 variants. Using immunoSEQ multiplex PCR, the repertoire was profiled, and TCRdb retains in-frame clones only, with some absent. The table lists hundreds of thousands of clones, 70% to 90% of them singletons, with over 1.3% in the top ten. Specimen: peripheral blood, collected in a trial of Ad26.COV2.S vaccine versus placebo. All receptors derive from a person between 18 and 59 years old who received the Ad26.COV2.S COVID-19 vaccine or a placebo. The CDR3 runs from the conserved cysteine through the conserved F or W. The order of the fields is J gene, D gene, clone size, V gene, CDR3 DNA, CDR3 protein. The D gene is left open where the match is weak. Clone size is given for some rows only: seen once, a few or many times, or a class if the clone is expanded.

>TRBJ1-5|.|.|TRBV3-1/TRBV3-2
TGTGCCAGCAGCCTGGACGCGGCTGGGAGTCAGCCCCAGCATTTT
CASSLDAAGSQPQHF
>TRBJ1-1|.|.|TRBV5-1
TGCGCCAGCAGCTTGAAGGGGATCCCCGGGGCTTTCTTT
CASSLKGIPGAFF
>TRBJ2-7|.|.|TRBV3-1/TRBV3-2
TGTGCCAGCAGCTTCTTCTTTTCCTACGAGCAGTACTTC
CASSFFFSYEQYF
>TRBJ1-1|.|.|TRBV4-1
TGCGCCAGCAGCCACGGACCGATGAACACTGAAGCTTTCTTT
CASSHGPMNTEAFF
>TRBJ2-2|TRBD2|.|TRBV19
TGTGCCAGTACACTAGCGGGAGGGTCTAACACCGGGGAGCTGTTTTTT
CASTLAGGSNTGELFF
>TRBJ1-1|TRBD1|.|TRBV19
TGTGCCAGTAGCGACCAGGGACAGCTGAACACTGAAGCTTTCTTT
CASSDQGQLNTEAFF
>TRBJ2-3|TRBD2|.|TRBV5-1
TGCGCCAGCAGCCCGGGACTAGGGGGAAGGTATACGCAGTATTTT
CASSPGLGGRYTQYF
>TRBJ2-7|TRBD1|.|TRBV4-3
TGCGCCAGCAGCCAAGATGCGGCAGGGGGTCGGTACGAGCAGTACTTC
CASSQDAAGGRYEQYF
>TRBJ2-2|TRBD1|.|TRBV7-2
TGTGCCAGCATCGCAACCCGCCGGGACAGGGTATTTACCGGGGAGCTGTTTTTT
CASIATRRDRVFTGELFF
>TRBJ1-2|TRBD1|few|TRBV5-1
TGCGCCAGCAGCTTGGGGGAGGGGGCTGGCGGCTACACCTTC
CASSLGEGAGGYTF
>TRBJ1-1|.|.|TRBV7-7
TGTGCTAGCAGCGCCTCGACCAACACTGAAGCTTTCTTT
CASSASTNTEAFF
>TRBJ1-4|.|.|TRBV7-9
TGTGCCAGCAGCTTTACAACTAATGAAAAACTGTTTTTT
CASSFTTNEKLFF
>TRBJ1-2|TRBD1|.|TRBV30
TGTGCCTGGAGACCACAGGGGGCGGGTGGCTACACCTTC
CAWRPQGAGGYTF
>TRBJ2-1|TRBD1|.|TRBV5-6
TGTGCCAGCACCCCCCGGGACAGGGGAGGTGAGCAGTTCTTC
CASTPRDRGGEQFF
>TRBJ2-5|.|.|TRBV7-2
TGTGCCAGCAGCTTGCTCCCAGGGCGCCGGGAGACCCAGTACTTC
CASSLLPGRRETQYF
>TRBJ1-5|TRBD1|.|TRBV7-2
TGTGCCAGCAGCTTCGGGACAGTTAATCAGCCCCAGCATTTT
CASSFGTVNQPQHF
>TRBJ1-6|.|.|TRBV6-5
TGTGCCAGCAGTTTCGACCATCGGAGATCACCCCTCCACTTT
CASSFDHRRSPLHF
>TRBJ1-2|.|once|TRBV11-1
TGTGCCAGCAGCTTAGTGGGCAGCTATGGCTACACCTTC
CASSLVGSYGYTF
>TRBJ2-2|.|.|TRBV6-6
TGTGCCAGCAGTTACATAACCGGGGAGCTGTTTTTT
CASSYITGELFF
>TRBJ1-5|TRBD1|.|TRBV19
TGTGCCAGTGGATTACAGGGGACTTATAGCAATCAGCCCCAGCATTTT
CASGLQGTYSNQPQHF
>TRBJ1-2|.|.|TRBV27
TGTGCCAGCAGGACCTGGACGGATAACTATGGCTACACCTTC
CASRTWTDNYGYTF
>TRBJ2-1|.|.|TRBV14
TGTGCCAGCAGCCAATCTAGCGCCTTCAATGAGCAGTTCTTC
CASSQSSAFNEQFF
>TRBJ2-1|TRBD2|.|TRBV5-6
TGTGCCAGCAGCTTGGTGGCTAGCGGGGGGTACAATGAGCAGTTCTTC
CASSLVASGGYNEQFF
>TRBJ2-3|TRBD2|.|TRBV7-7
TGTGCCAGCAGCCCGACTAGCGGACCTCCCACAGATACGCAGTATTTT
CASSPTSGPPTDTQYF
>TRBJ2-6|.|.|TRBV3-1/TRBV3-2
TGTGCCAGCAGCCAGTATGGGGGGGGCCAGGCTGGGGCCAACGTCCTGACTTTC
CASSQYGGGQAGANVLTF
>TRBJ2-2|.|.|TRBV5-4
TGTGCCAGCAGTCCGCTGTATACAGATTCGAACACCGGGGAGCTGTTTTTT
CASSPLYTDSNTGELFF
>TRBJ2-1|.|.|TRBV30
TGTGCCTGGACCCCCGGGACCCAGGCGCAGTTCTTC
CAWTPGTQAQFF
>TRBJ2-5|.|.|TRBV2
TGTGCCAGCAGTGAGTTAACGCTGAGGGAGACCCAGTACTTC
CASSELTLRETQYF
>TRBJ2-7|TRBD2|.|TRBV4-2
TGTGCCAGCAGCCAAGATCTAGGGAGGGAAGGAGCCTACGAGCAGTACTTC
CASSQDLGREGAYEQYF
>TRBJ1-1|.|once|TRBV2
TGTGCCAGCCACAAGGAGGGGAACACTGAAGCTTTCTTT
CASHKEGNTEAFF
>TRBJ1-1|TRBD1|.|TRBV29-1
TGCAGCGTGGACAGGGGCACTGAAGCTTTCTTT
CSVDRGTEAFF
>TRBJ2-5|.|.|TRBV7-2
TGTGCCAGCAGCTTAGAGAGCTGGCAGGAGACCCAGTACTTC
CASSLESWQETQYF
>TRBJ2-7|.|.|TRBV18
TGTGCCAGCTCTTTGGGCTATAACTACGAGCAGTACTTC
CASSLGYNYEQYF
>TRBJ2-7|.|.|TRBV5-6
TGTGCCAGCAGCTTTCCGGGACAAACCTACGAGCAGTACTTC
CASSFPGQTYEQYF
>TRBJ1-3|TRBD1|.|TRBV5-6
TGTGCCAGCAGCCCCAGGGGGGTTGGAAACACCATATATTTT
CASSPRGVGNTIYF
>TRBJ2-1|TRBD2|.|TRBV5-1
TGCGCCAGCAGGGGGACTAGCCCCAATGAGCAGTTCTTC
CASRGTSPNEQFF
>TRBJ2-5|.|.|TRBV7-2
TGTGCCAGCAGCTTTAGACAGGGAGGCGAGACCCAGTACTTC
CASSFRQGGETQYF
>TRBJ2-7|.|few|TRBV20-1
TGCAGTGCTAGATCGGCCTACGAGCAGTACTTC
CSARSAYEQYF
>TRBJ2-7|.|.|TRBV12-3/TRBV12-4
TGTGCCAGCAGTTTAGGGGGAAGCGAGCAGTACTTC
CASSLGGSEQYF
>TRBJ2-7|TRBD1|.|TRBV7-3
TGTGCCAGCAGCCGGACCGGGACAGGGTACTACGAGCAGTACTTC
CASSRTGTGYYEQYF
>TRBJ1-1|.|.|TRBV13
TGTGCCAGCAGCCCGGACAGACTAAGGCCACACACTGAAGCTTTCTTT
CASSPDRLRPHTEAFF
>TRBJ1-2|.|.|TRBV11-2
TGTGCCAGCAGCTTCAACGGACTGTGGGCGACGAGGGGCTACACCTTC
CASSFNGLWATRGYTF
>TRBJ1-3|.|.|TRBV27
TGTGCCAGCAGTGCTGGGACTCACTCTGGAAACACCATATATTTT
CASSAGTHSGNTIYF
>TRBJ1-3|.|few|TRBV3-1/TRBV3-2
TGTGCCAGCAGCCAAGCCGGTGGGGGTGGAAACACCATATATTTT
CASSQAGGGGNTIYF